This passage covers 2 T cell receptor beta chains from one sample sequenced in a study of shared clonotypes between healthy human individuals. Sequenced by immunoSEQ multiplex PCR; TCRdb stores in-frame clones only, minus some. This sample carries about 1.1 million clones, 70% to 80% of them seen once, and the ten largest clones take 0.85% to 1%. The material sequenced was memory CD4+ T cells from PBMCs. The subset denotes: CD45RA-negative fraction. The receptors were gathered from a man aged 18-30 years in good health. Some clones in this sample may be carry-over from other donors' samples.

V is TRBV6-6 and J is TRBJ2-1; the match to TRBD2 covers 7 bases. Germline V lookup: CDR1 MNHNY, CDR2 SVGAGI (reference sequence). The ends lost 5 bases at V and 7 bases at J; junction bases unmatched: 8. This CDR3 contains 14 residues. In DNA, the CDR3 is TGTGCCAGCAGTCCCGGGGGGACGCATAATGAGCAGTTCTTC. Its translation is CASSPGGTHNEQFF.

This rearrangement joins TRBV11-2 to TRBJ2-7; no firm D call. CDR1 is SGHAT, CDR2 FQNNGV, per germline. CDR3 size: 12 residues. V lost 4 bases and J lost 3, with 7 bases in between. The CDR3 sequence is CASSYPGYEQYF. Written as DNA, the CDR3 is TGTGCCAGCAGCTACCCCGGCTACGAGCAGTACTTC.